This passage covers 25 T cell receptor beta chains from one sample sequenced in a study of cytomegalovirus exposure and HLA in healthy donors. The PCR used 60 Vbeta and 13 Jbeta primers. Produced via immunoSEQ multiplex PCR; TCRdb's table is partial and in-frame only. This table holds fewer than 250,000 clones, about four fifths found once. Sequenced material: PBMCs. The origin of the receptors is a man younger than 40 in good health and CMV-seronegative.

This clone was seen more than once but under ten times. The chain is built from TRBV28 and TRBJ2-7; D possibly corresponds to TRBD2 (6 bases). The CDR3 covers 14 residues. The V end lost 6 bases, the J end lost 3 bases, and 15 bases lay between the germline ends. CDR1 and CDR2 (germline): MDHEN, SYDVKM. DNA for the CDR3: TGTGCCAGCAGGCCCAGGGTGGGGGGCTACGAGCAGTACTTC. It translates to CASRPRVGGYEQYF.

The chain carries TRBV5-6 and TRBJ2-3; 10 positions match TRBD1. CDR1 is SGHDT, CDR2 YYEEEE, per germline. The CDR3 covers 16 residues. The junction had 7 bases not matched to a gene; V was cut back by 2 bases and J by 4 bases. DNA for the CDR3: TGTGCCAGCAGCTTCCGGACAGGGGGTAATGCAGATACGCAGTATTTT. Residues: CASSFRTGGNADTQYF.

The chain couples TRBV27 to TRBJ2-3, with 7 nucleotides matching TRBD2. Germline values: CDR1 MNHEY, CDR2 SMNVEV (reference sequence). The CDR3 totals 15 residues. The V segment lost 6 bases and the J segment 2 bases; nucleotides outside the gene matches: 8. CDR3 nucleotides: TGTGCCAGCAGGGGAGCGGGGAGAGACACAGATACGCAGTATTTT. Amino acid sequence: CASRGAGRDTDTQYF.

J is TRBJ1-2 and V is TRBV4-3, with D tentatively TRBD1 (5 bases). Germline values: CDR1 LGHNA, CDR2 YSLEER. This CDR3 contains 13 residues. V shed 1 base and J shed 5 bases, with 8 bases lying between them. The CDR3 bases are TGCGCCAGCAGCCAAGCGGCAGGGTATGGCTACACCTTC. Translated: CASSQAAGYGYTF.

This chain links TRBV10-1 with TRBJ2-5; 8 nucleotides align to TRBD1. CDR1 is WNHNN, CDR2 SYGVQD, per germline (reference sequence). The CDR3 covers 16 residues. V lost 2 bases and J lost 4; bases outside the gene matches: 9. The DNA of the CDR3 is TGCGCCAGCAGTGAGGGGGTCAGGGGGCCAGGAGAGACCCAGTACTTC. This gives the protein CASSEGVRGPGETQYF.

The CDR3 sequence: CASTGFRDTQYF. The CDR3 DNA is TGTGCCAGCACCGGATTCAGGGATACGCAGTATTTT. The V call is TRBV28, the J call TRBJ2-3; D call uncertain. CDR3 length equals 12 residues. CDR1 is MDHEN and CDR2 is SYDVKM in the germline V gene. Trimming stripped 7 bases from V and 6 bases from J, with 11 bases between.

This clone was detected only a few times. V is TRBV2 and J is TRBJ2-7; 10 nucleotides line up with TRBD2. V was pared by 4 bases and J by 0 bases, with 3 bases of the junction left unmatched. This CDR3 spans 15 amino acids. The germline CDR1 and CDR2 sequences are SNHLY and FYNNEI. CDR3 loop: CASSGRTSGSYEQYF. As DNA, the CDR3 is TGTGCCAGCAGTGGCAGGACTAGCGGCTCCTACGAGCAGTACTTC.

This chain joins TRBV4-3 and TRBJ2-7, with D possibly TRBD1 on 6 matching bases. This CDR3 is built from 14 residues. Between the trimmed V and J ends, which lost 4 bases and 4 bases, there was a span of 14 bases. CDR1 is LGHNA, CDR2 YSLEER, per germline. The CDR3 protein is CASSPHRDGYEQYF. CDR3 nucleotide sequence: TGCGCCAGCAGCCCCCACAGGGACGGGTACGAGCAGTACTTC.

V gene TRBV7-9 combines with J gene TRBJ2-7, with a possible D match to TRBD2 (5 bases). Trimming took 2 bases from V and 2 from J, leaving 13 bases between them. Germline V gene lookup returns CDR1 SEHNR and CDR2 FQNEAQ (reference sequence). This CDR3 is built from 15 residues. The CDR3 nucleotides are TGTGCCAGCAGCTTAAAAGGGAGTCAACCCTACGAGCAGTACTTC. Protein: CASSLKGSQPYEQYF.

The chain employs TRBV2 and TRBJ1-5; tentatively, D is TRBD1 (5 bases). The CDR3 loop spans 17 amino acids. The V gene's germline CDR1 is SNHLY and CDR2 FYNNEI. V lost 2 bases and J lost 7, with 21 bases in between. Here the CDR3 DNA reads TGTGCCAGCAGTGAACGACCCCCGACAGTCCAAAACCAGCCCCAGCATTTT. Translation: CASSERPPTVQNQPQHF.

This chain uses TRBV5-1 with TRBJ1-4; TRBD1 matches 8 bases. Germline V CDR1 and CDR2: SGHRS, YFSETQ. The CDR3 has 15 residues. Unmatched junction bases numbered 8, after V lost 2 bases and J lost 8 bases. This CDR3 reads CASSLGTGVREKLFF. CDR3 in DNA: TGCGCCAGCAGCTTAGGGACAGGTGTTAGGGAAAAACTGTTTTTT.

This chain joins TRBV6-6 and TRBJ2-5, with 7 positions matching TRBD2. J was trimmed by 5 bases and V by 3 bases; bases with no gene match: 6. Germline V gives CDR1 MNHNY, CDR2 SVGAGI (reference sequence). The CDR3 consists of 14 residues. CDR3 coding DNA: TGTGCCAGCAGTTATCGACTAGCAGGGGAGACCCAGTACTTC. This codes for CASSYRLAGETQYF.

The rearrangement joins TRBV18 to TRBJ2-3, with D hard to call. The germline V gene has CDR1 KGHSH and CDR2 LQKENI. Between the trimmed V and J ends, which lost 1 base and 2 bases, there was a span of 13 bases. The CDR3 covers 16 residues. In DNA, the CDR3 is TGTGCCAGCTCACCACTCCCGCGGAGCACCACAGATACGCAGTATTTT. The encoded protein is CASSPLPRSTTDTQYF.

The rearrangement links TRBV5-1 to TRBJ1-6; D is ambiguous. The V end was cut by 4 bases, the J end by 6 bases, with 14 bases between. CDR1 is SGHRS and CDR2 is YFSETQ in the germline V gene. The CDR3 consists of 15 residues. CDR3 residues: CASSREDGSNSPLHF. In DNA, the CDR3 is TGCGCCAGCAGCCGGGAAGACGGGAGTAATTCACCCCTCCACTTT.

V gene TRBV5-8 combines with J gene TRBJ2-7; D possibly corresponds to TRBD1 (6 bases). Germline V lookup: CDR1 SGHTS, CDR2 YDEGEE. V was shortened by 4 bases and J by 5 bases, with 19 bases between the two germline ends. The CDR3 runs to 15 residues. CDR3 residues: CASSLRTAQTHEQYF. The DNA for the CDR3 is TGTGCCAGCAGCCTCCGGACAGCACAAACACACGAGCAGTACTTC.

This chain uses TRBV6-5 with TRBJ1-6; 8 nucleotides agree with TRBD1. CDR1 MNHEY and CDR2 SVGAGI come from the germline V gene. The trim removed 2 bases at V and 9 bases at J, leaving 6 bases unmatched. CDR3 length: 15 residues. The CDR3 protein is CASSYETGDGSPLHF. CDR3 bases: TGTGCCAGCAGTTACGAGACAGGGGACGGTTCACCCCTCCACTTT.

The J gene is TRBJ1-6, the V gene TRBV5-6; TRBD1 might be the D (6 bases). The CDR3 is 14 residues long. The ends were cut back, 1 base at V and 6 bases at J, with 8 bases in the middle. In germline, CDR1 is SGHDT, CDR2 YYEEEE. The CDR3: CASSLLGGNSPLHF. The CDR3 region has the DNA TGTGCCAGCAGCTTGTTAGGGGGTAATTCACCCCTCCACTTT.

This sequence joins TRBV28 and TRBJ1-5; 7 bases fit TRBD1. Germline values: CDR1 MDHEN, CDR2 SYDVKM. The CDR3 is made up of 15 amino acids. Germline trimming cut 5 bases from V and 5 bases from J; bases unmatched to any gene: 9. CDR3 loop: CASSRDSQRYQPQHF. The CDR3 nucleotides read TGTGCCAGCAGTAGGGACAGTCAAAGGTATCAGCCCCAGCATTTT.

This chain uses TRBV27 with TRBJ2-1; D possibly corresponds to TRBD2 (6 bases). Trimming pared 3 bases from V and 1 base from J, leaving 16 bases between. Germline CDR1 MNHEY, CDR2 SMNVEV (reference sequence). The CDR3 length is 17 residues. Here the CDR3 DNA reads TGTGCCAGCAGTTTCTCGGGGCCCCGGGGGTCCTACAATGAGCAGTTCTTC. It yields the protein CASSFSGPRGSYNEQFF.

This clone has a single count. V and J are TRBV28 and TRBJ1-5; 7 bases are shared with TRBD1. After removal of 5 bases from V and 7 bases from J, the junction contained 11 bases not matched to a gene. The germline V gene has CDR1 MDHEN and CDR2 SYDVKM. The CDR3 sequence is 15 residues long. This CDR3 is CASSGVTGAGQPQHF. The CDR3 DNA reads TGTGCCAGCAGTGGGGTAACAGGGGCGGGCCAGCCCCAGCATTTT.

The chain links TRBV10-1 to TRBJ2-7; D perhaps matches TRBD2 (6 bases). The germline gives CDR1 WNHNN, CDR2 SYGVQD (reference sequence). V gave up 1 base and J gave up 0 bases, with 22 bases separating them. The CDR3 is made up of 19 amino acids. The CDR3 loop is CASSECLKGGASPSYEQYF. The DNA of the CDR3 is TGCGCCAGCAGTGAGTGCTTAAAGGGCGGGGCATCACCCTCCTACGAGCAGTACTTC.

The sample holds one count of this clone. The chain is built from TRBV10-3 and TRBJ1-1; D may be TRBD1 (6 bases). Trimming shortened V by 10 bases and J by 0 bases, and 12 bases separated the two germline ends. The germline V gene has CDR1 ENHRY and CDR2 SYGVKD. This CDR3 comprises 13 residues. Here the CDR3 reads CATRQAMNTEAFF. The DNA for the CDR3 is TGTGCCACGCGACAGGCGATGAACACTGAAGCTTTCTTT.

J is TRBJ2-1 and V is TRBV2; 11 nucleotides agree with TRBD1. From germline, CDR1 is SNHLY and CDR2 FYNNEI. This CDR3 comprises 15 residues. V lost 7 bases, J lost 8 bases, and 10 bases stayed unmatched. The CDR3 is CASIGQGAWEDEQFF. As DNA, the CDR3 is TGTGCCAGCATTGGACAGGGGGCGTGGGAGGATGAGCAGTTCTTC.

V usage is TRBV2 and J usage is TRBJ2-4; TRBD1 aligns across 9 bases. Germline V lookup: CDR1 SNHLY, CDR2 FYNNEI. J was trimmed by 2 bases and V by 8 bases; bases with no gene match: 4. The CDR3 contains 14 residues. DNA of the CDR3: TGTGCCAGCGGGGGACAGGGAACCAAAAACATTCAGTACTTC. Translating it yields CASGGQGTKNIQYF. Complete variable domain (other parts from reference TRBV2 and TRBJ2-4): EPEVTQTPSHQVTQMGQEVILRCVPISNHLYFYWYRQILGQKVEFLVSFYNNEISEKSEIFDDQFSVERPDGSNFTLKIRSTKLEDSAMYFCASGGQGTKNIQYFGAGTRLSVL.

A single count supports this clone. V gene TRBV5-1 combines with J gene TRBJ2-2; 7 nucleotides agree with TRBD2. After removal of 1 base from V and 5 bases from J, the junction contained 5 bases not matched to a gene. CDR3 length equals 15 residues. CDR1 is SGHRS, CDR2 YFSETQ, per germline. The CDR3 DNA is TGCGCCAGCAGCTTGTTGGGGAGGGCGACCGGGGAGCTGTTTTTT. Its protein is CASSLLGRATGELFF. Drawing the rest from reference TRBV5-1 and TRBJ2-2, the complete variable domain is KAGVTQTPRYLIKTRGQQVTLSCSPISGHRSVSWYQQTPGQGLQFLFEYFSETQRNKGNFPGRFSGRQFSNSRSEMNVSTLELGDSALYLCASSLLGRATGELFFGEGSRLTVL.